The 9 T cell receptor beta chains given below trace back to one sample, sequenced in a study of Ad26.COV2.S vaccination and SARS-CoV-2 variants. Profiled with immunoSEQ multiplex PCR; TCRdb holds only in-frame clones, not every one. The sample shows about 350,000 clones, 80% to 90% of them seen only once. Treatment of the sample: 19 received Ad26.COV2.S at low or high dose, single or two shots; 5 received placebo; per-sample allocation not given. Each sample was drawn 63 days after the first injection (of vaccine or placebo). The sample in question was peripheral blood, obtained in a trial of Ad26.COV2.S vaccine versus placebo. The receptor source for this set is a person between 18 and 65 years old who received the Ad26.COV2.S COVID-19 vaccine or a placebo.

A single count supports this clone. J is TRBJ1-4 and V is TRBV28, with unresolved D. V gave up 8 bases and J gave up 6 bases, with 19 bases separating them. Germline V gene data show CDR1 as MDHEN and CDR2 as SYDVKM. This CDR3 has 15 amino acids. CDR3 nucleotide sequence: TGTGCCAGCGGATGGTCCATCCGCTATCATGAAAAACTGTTTTTT. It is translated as CASGWSIRYHEKLFF.

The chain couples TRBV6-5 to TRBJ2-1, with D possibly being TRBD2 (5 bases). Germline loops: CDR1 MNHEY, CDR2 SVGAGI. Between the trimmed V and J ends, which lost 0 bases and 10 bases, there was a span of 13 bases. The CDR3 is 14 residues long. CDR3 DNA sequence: TGTGCCAGCAGTTACTCGAGGGCAAAAGGAGAGCAGTTCTTC. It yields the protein CASSYSRAKGEQFF.

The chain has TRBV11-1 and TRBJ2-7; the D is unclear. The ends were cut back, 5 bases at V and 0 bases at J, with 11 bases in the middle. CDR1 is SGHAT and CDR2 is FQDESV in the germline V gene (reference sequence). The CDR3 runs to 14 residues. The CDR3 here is CASSPPATSYEQYF. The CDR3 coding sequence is TGTGCCAGCAGCCCCCCCGCCACCTCCTACGAGCAGTACTTC.

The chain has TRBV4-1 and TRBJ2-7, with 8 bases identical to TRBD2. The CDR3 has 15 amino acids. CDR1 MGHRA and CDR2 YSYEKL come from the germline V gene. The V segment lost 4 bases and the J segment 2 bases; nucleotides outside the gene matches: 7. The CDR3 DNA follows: TGCGCCAGCAGCCGAACGGCGGGACTAGCCTACGAGCAGTACTTC. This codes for CASSRTAGLAYEQYF.

The CDR3 here is CASSLGGVDEQYF. Here the CDR3 DNA reads TGTGCCAGCAGCTTGGGAGGGGTTGACGAGCAGTACTTC. V gene TRBV7-2 combines with J gene TRBJ2-7, with 7 bases that match TRBD2. CDR1 SGHTA and CDR2 FQGNSA come from the germline V gene. The CDR3 sequence is 13 residues long. Losses at the gene ends were 3 bases for V and 5 bases for J; bases not matched to a gene: 4.

CDR3 amino acids: CASSERGNEKLFF. CDR3 nucleotides: TGCGCCAGCAGCGAAAGGGGGAATGAAAAACTGTTTTTT. The chain couples TRBV5-1 to TRBJ1-4; D is possibly TRBD1 (6 bases). Per germline, CDR1 SGHRS and CDR2 YFSETQ. Trimming pared 4 bases from V and 5 bases from J, leaving 9 bases between. The CDR3 totals 13 residues.

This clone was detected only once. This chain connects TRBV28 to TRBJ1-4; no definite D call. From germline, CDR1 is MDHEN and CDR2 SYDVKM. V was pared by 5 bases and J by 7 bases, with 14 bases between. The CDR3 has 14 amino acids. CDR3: CASSPPGLGEKLFF. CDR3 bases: TGTGCCAGCAGTCCCCCCGGGTTAGGTGAAAAACTGTTTTTT.

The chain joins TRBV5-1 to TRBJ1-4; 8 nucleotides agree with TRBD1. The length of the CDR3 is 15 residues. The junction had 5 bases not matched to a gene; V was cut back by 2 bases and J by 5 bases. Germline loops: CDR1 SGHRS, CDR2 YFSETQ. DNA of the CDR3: TGCGCCAGCAGCTTAACGGGACAGGAGAATGAAAAACTGTTTTTT. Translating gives CASSLTGQENEKLFF.

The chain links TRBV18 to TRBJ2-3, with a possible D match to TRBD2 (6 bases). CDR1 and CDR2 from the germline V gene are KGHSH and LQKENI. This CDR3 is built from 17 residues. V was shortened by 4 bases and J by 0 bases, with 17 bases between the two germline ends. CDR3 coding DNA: TGTGCCAGCTCACTCCTGATGGTGGGGGGTAGCACAGATACGCAGTATTTT. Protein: CASSLLMVGGSTDTQYF.